This is a list of T cell receptor beta chains from one sample in a study of T cell repertoires in cytomegalovirus infection. Which antigens these TCRs recognize remains unknown. Each CDR3 protein gets one entry after TCRdb re-called the reads with MiXCR. Here the sample spans hundreds of thousands of distinct CDR3 sequences, 33% being singletons. The sequences come from cultured PBMCs, collected from culture after CMV antigen stimulation. The source of these receptors is a human donor in good health (CMV status not recorded). Some clones in this sample may be carry-over from other donors' samples. The CDR3 runs from the conserved cysteine through the conserved F or W. Fields, in order: clone size, V gene, J gene, D gene, CDR3 DNA, CDR3 protein. The D gene is left open where the match is weak. Clone size, where shown, is once, few, many, or a class for clones that have expanded.

>-|TRBV5-6|TRBJ1-2|-
TGTGCCAGCAGCGCAGACAGAGAATTTACCCTCTATGGCTACACCTTC
CASSADREFTLYGYTF
>few|TRBV10-3|TRBJ2-3|TRBD2
TGTGCCATCAGTGGGGGGACTAGGGGTACGCAGTATTTT
CAISGGTRGTQYF
>once|TRBV19|TRBJ2-1|TRBD2
TGTGCCAGTAGTATAGGAAGCGGGAGGACCCCCGAGTTCTTC
CASSIGSGRTPEFF
>-|TRBV20-1|TRBJ1-2|-
TGCAGTGCTAGGAATACAGGGCCTAACTATGGCTACACCTTC
CSARNTGPNYGYTF
>-|TRBV4-1|TRBJ2-3|TRBD2
TGCGCCAGCAGCCAAGAATCCAGCGGGGACGCAGATACGCAGTATTTT
CASSQESSGDADTQYF
>-|TRBV19|TRBJ1-1|-
TGTGCCAGTATACAGGGCACTGAAGCTTTCTTT
CASIQGTEAFF
>-|TRBV2|TRBJ1-2|-
TGTGCCAGCAGTTCAGGGATAAGGGGCTACACCTTC
CASSSGIRGYTF
>-|TRBV27|TRBJ1-5|TRBD1
TGTGCCAGTGGTACAGGGGCTAATCAGCCCCAGCATTTT
CASGTGANQPQHF
>many|TRBV7-8|TRBJ1-1|-
TGTGCCAGCAGCCCGACAGAACATACTGAAGCTTTCTTT
CASSPTEHTEAFF
>-|TRBV29-1|TRBJ2-6|-
TGCAGCGTTGAAAGAGGGGCTGGGGCCAACGTCCTGACTTTC
CSVERGAGANVLTF
>-|TRBV7-9|TRBJ2-7|-
TGTGCCAGCAGCCACAGGGTTCCAGAGCAGTACTTC
CASSHRVPEQYF
>few|TRBV2|TRBJ2-7|-
TGTGCCAGCACCGCCCAAGGGCCGGCCTCCTACGAGCAGTACTTC
CASTAQGPASYEQYF
>-|TRBV6-8|TRBJ2-5|-
TGTGCCAGCAGCGCCCTACGCAACTCGGAGACCCAGTACTTC
CASSALRNSETQYF
>-|TRBV2|TRBJ2-1|-
TGTGCCAGCAGCCGATCCTACCGCTCCTACAATGAGCAGTTCTTC
CASSRSYRSYNEQFF
>few|TRBV27|TRBJ1-6|TRBD1
TGTGCCAGCAGTGCGTACCTGACAGGGGCTCGGGGTTCACCCCTCCACTTT
CASSAYLTGARGSPLHF
>few|TRBV12-5|TRBJ1-5|-
TGTGCTAGTGGTTTGGGAGGGTCACGGCAGCCCCAGCATTTT
CASGLGGSRQPQHF
>-|TRBV4-1|TRBJ1-2|-
TGCGCCAGCAGCCAACCAGGGACTTACTATGGCTACACCTTC
CASSQPGTYYGYTF
>few|TRBV10-3|TRBJ1-2|-
TGTGCCATCAGTGAGCCACATAACTATGGCTACACCTTC
CAISEPHNYGYTF
>-|TRBV4-1|TRBJ2-3|TRBD1
TGCGCCAGCAGCCAAGGCCGGACAGGGTTAGACACAGATACGCAGTATTTT
CASSQGRTGLDTDTQYF
>few|TRBV7-2|TRBJ2-7|TRBD2
TGTGCCAGCACCGACTCGGCGGGAGGGTTCTACGAGCAGTACTTC
CASTDSAGGFYEQYF
>many|TRBV7-2|TRBJ2-1|-
TGTGCCAGCAGCTTAGTGCGGGGTGAGCAGTTCTTC
CASSLVRGEQFF
>-|TRBV2|TRBJ2-5|-
TGTGCCAGCAGTGGCCAGCAGGGATGGTCAGAGACCCAGTACTTC
CASSGQQGWSETQYF
>-|TRBV7-2|TRBJ2-5|-
TGTGCCAGCAGCTTGAAGAGGGGAAGAAGGCAAGAGACCCAGTACTTC
CASSLKRGRRQETQYF
>many|TRBV12-3/TRBV12-4|TRBJ2-7|TRBD2
TGTGCCAGCGGGAGACTAGCGGCTACCTACGAGCAGTACTTC
CASGRLAATYEQYF
>-|TRBV3-1|TRBJ2-3|-
TGTGCCAGCAGCCGAGAAACAGATACGCAGTATTTT
CASSRETDTQYF
>-|TRBV6-6|TRBJ1-3|TRBD1
TGTGCCAGCAGTAACAGGGGGAAAGACTCCATATATTTT
CASSNRGKDSIYF
>few|TRBV11-3|TRBJ2-7|-
TGTGCCAGCAGCTTAGACGCACGGCCTAGCAATTTTTCCTACGAGCAGTACTTC
CASSLDARPSNFSYEQYF
>few|TRBV7-2|TRBJ1-6|-
TGTGCCAGCAGCCTTACATTTGTCGGCCGGTCATATAATTCACCCCTCCACTTT
CASSLTFVGRSYNSPLHF
>-|TRBV19|TRBJ2-1|-
TGTGCCAGTAAAGAAGTGGATGAAAAAGGCAATGAGCAGTTCTTC
CASKEVDEKGNEQFF